This T cell receptor (beta chain) emerged from a study of CD8+ T cells in alopecia areata. Study overall: Treated patients received oral tofacitinib, 5 to 10 mg twice daily. Tofacitinib administration persisted for 6 to 18 months, succeeded by 6 months off drug.

Study-level findings and limits: Across lesional scalp, and particularly alopecia totalis/universalis, clonality surpassed that of normal scalp.

Germline V gene sequence: CDR1 LNHNV, CDR2 YYDKDF (reference sequence). The CDR3 consists of 13 residues. V was clipped by 3 bases and J by 3 bases, with 9 bases between them. About this clone: The antigen remains unidentified.

Obtained from alopecia areata patients were lesional scalp punch biopsies along with peripheral blood. Reverse transcribed after extraction, RNA yielded cDNA as the sequencing template. TCRdb's table, derived via immunoSEQ multiplex PCR, lists solely in-frame clones and lacks some. The sample lists about 250,000 clones, 67% occurring once. This receptor was obtained from a human donor with alopecia areata. V usage is TRBV15 and J usage is TRBJ2-7, with D perhaps matching TRBD1 (5 bases). The source was CD4+ T cells sorted from blood, collected at week 0. CDR3 sequence reads: CATSSEQGYEQYF. CDR3 nucleotides: TGTGCCACCAGCAGTGAGCAGGGCTACGAGCAGTACTTC.